The 9 T cell receptor beta chains presented below share a single source sample, sequenced in a study of T-cell reconstitution after alpha-beta-depleted transplantation in children. The library targeted TCRbeta and was prepared with unique molecular identifiers. In TCRdb, the PCR reads were re-called with MiXCR into one record per CDR3 protein. The sample shows 250,000 to 300,000 distinct CDR3 sequences, 10% of them seen only once. The specimen comprised PBMCs, sampled before TCRalphabeta/CD19-depleted stem cell transplant. The receptors shown here come from a boy in the first two years of life with acute myeloid leukemia, due to receive a stem cell transplant.

This clonotype has a count of ten or more. The chain uses TRBV5-1 and TRBJ2-3; no clear D gene. The CDR3 consists of 14 residues. Germline CDR1 SGHRS, CDR2 YFSETQ. Trimming removed 1 base at V and 0 bases at J, with 6 bases between. The chain's CDR3 is CASSLTVSTDTQYF. In nucleotides, the CDR3 is TGCGCCAGCAGCTTGACAGTGAGCACAGATACGCAGTATTTT.

The sample holds a few counts of this clonotype. The chain employs TRBV7-9 and TRBJ2-1; 9 nucleotides match TRBD1. The V gene's germline CDR1 is SEHNR and CDR2 FQNEAQ (reference sequence). The CDR3 is 14 amino acids. V trimming: 5 bases; J trimming: 6 bases; junction bases outside the gene matches: 5. The CDR3 sequence is CASSLRTGVNEQFF. In DNA form, the CDR3 reads TGTGCCAGCAGCCTCCGGACAGGGGTCAATGAGCAGTTCTTC.

The J gene is TRBJ2-7, the V gene TRBV20-1, with 11 bases aligning to TRBD2. Germline V lookup: CDR1 DFQATT, CDR2 SNEGSKA (reference sequence). After removal of 6 bases from V and 4 bases from J, the junction contained 5 bases not matched to a gene. The CDR3 is 13 residues long. CDR3 DNA sequence: TGCAGTGCCTTAGCGGGAGGGCTGTACGAGCAGTACTTC. Amino acids: CSALAGGLYEQYF.

This clonotype has at least ten counts. The V and J genes are TRBV9 and TRBJ2-5; 10 nucleotides match TRBD1. The CDR3 is made up of 16 amino acids. Germline CDR1 is SGDLS and CDR2 is YYNGEE. The V gene end was trimmed by 4 bases and the J gene end by 4 bases; junction bases not matched to a gene: 10. The CDR3 nucleotides read TGTGCCAGCAGCTCTTCCGGGACAGGGGTCCTAGAGACCCAGTACTTC. Amino acids: CASSSSGTGVLETQYF.

Details on this clonotype: Since no conserved phenylalanine or tryptophan closes the CDR3, a read error is the likely cause. This chain links TRBV19 with TRBJ1-1, with a weak D call TRBD1 (5 bases). The CDR3 spans 13 residues. Trimming pared 3 bases from V and 5 bases from J, leaving 10 bases between. CDR1 is LNHDA, CDR2 SQIVND, per germline (reference sequence). CDR3 DNA sequence: TGTGCCAGTAGTATTATAGGGGAGACTGAAGCTTTCCTT. This codes for CASSIIGETEAFL.

Only a few counts were recorded for this clonotype. The chain uses TRBV20-1 and TRBJ1-5, with D uncertain. Trimming removed 0 bases from V and 1 base from J, with 13 bases in between. The CDR3 runs 16 residues. Germline CDR1 DFQATT, CDR2 SNEGSKA (reference sequence). The CDR3 sequence is CSAREPGKLSNQPQHF. The CDR3 nucleotides read TGCAGTGCTAGAGAGCCCGGGAAACTGAGCAATCAGCCCCAGCATTTT.

This clonotype was detected a few times. V gene TRBV10-3 combines with J gene TRBJ1-5; tentative D call: TRBD1 (5 bases). Germline V gene data show CDR1 as ENHRY and CDR2 as SYGVKD. V dropped 7 bases and J dropped 5 bases, with 18 bases sitting between them. The CDR3 runs 15 residues. The CDR3 DNA is TGTGCCATCATGGGGCACGAAGGGGTCGATCAGCCCCAGCATTTT. Translating it yields CAIMGHEGVDQPQHF.

This clonotype has ten or more counts. The junction differs from germline at one of its ends, possibly a read error. The rearrangement links TRBV25-1 to TRBJ1-2; TRBD1 matches at 8 bases. This CDR3 spans 14 amino acids. Germline V gene sequence: CDR1 MGHDK, CDR2 SYGVNS. The CDR3 DNA sequence: TGTGCCAGCAGTGACAGGGGGCGCAACTATTGCTACACCTTC. Translation gives CASSDRGRNYCYTF.

In this sample, this clonotype turned up many times. CDR3 protein: CASSQLAENTGELFF. The CDR3 nucleotides read TGTGCCAGCAGCCAGCTAGCGGAAAACACCGGGGAGCTGTTTTTT. The rearrangement joins TRBV3-1 to TRBJ2-2; the match to TRBD2 covers 7 bases. CDR1 is LGHDT and CDR2 is YNNKEL in the germline V gene (reference sequence). This CDR3 comprises 15 residues. V lost 3 bases and J lost 2; bases outside the gene matches: 3. Looking up the rest from reference TRBV3-1 and TRBJ2-2 gives the full variable domain: DTAVSQTPKYLVTQMGNDKSIKCEQNLGHDTMYWYKQDSKKFLKIMFSYNNKELIINETVPNRFSPKSPDKAHLNLHINSLELGDSAVYFCASSQLAENTGELFFGEGSRLTVL.